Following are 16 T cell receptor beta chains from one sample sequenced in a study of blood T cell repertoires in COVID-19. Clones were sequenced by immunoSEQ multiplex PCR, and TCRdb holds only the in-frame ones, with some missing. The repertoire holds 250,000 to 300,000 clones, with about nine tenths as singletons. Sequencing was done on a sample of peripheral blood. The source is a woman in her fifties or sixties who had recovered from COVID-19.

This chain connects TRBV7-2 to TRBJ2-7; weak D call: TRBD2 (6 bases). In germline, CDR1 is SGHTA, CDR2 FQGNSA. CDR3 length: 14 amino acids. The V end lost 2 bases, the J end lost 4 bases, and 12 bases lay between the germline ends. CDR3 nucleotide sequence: TGTGCCAGCAGCTTAATTGGCGGGACTTACGAGCAGTACTTC. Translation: CASSLIGGTYEQYF.

The CDR3 DNA reads TGTGCCAGCAGTTTAGGAGGTTCAGGGGGCCTAGCTAACTATGGCTACACCTTC. As protein: CASSLGGSGGLANYGYTF. The rearrangement links TRBV28 to TRBJ1-2, with TRBD1 identical over 8 bases. J gave up 0 bases and V 2 bases, and 11 bases lay outside the gene matches. CDR3 length: 18 residues. The germline V gene has CDR1 MDHEN and CDR2 SYDVKM.

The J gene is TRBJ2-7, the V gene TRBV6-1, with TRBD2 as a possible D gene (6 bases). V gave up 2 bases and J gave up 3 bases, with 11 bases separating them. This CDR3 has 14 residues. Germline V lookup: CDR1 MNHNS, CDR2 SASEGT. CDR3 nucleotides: TGTGCCAGCAGTGAACCCCGGAGGGGCTACGAGCAGTACTTC. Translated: CASSEPRRGYEQYF.

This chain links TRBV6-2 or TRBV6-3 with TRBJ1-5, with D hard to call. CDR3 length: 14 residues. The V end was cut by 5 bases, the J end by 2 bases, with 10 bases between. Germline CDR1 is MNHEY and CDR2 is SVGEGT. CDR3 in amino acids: CASSKTAGNQPQHF. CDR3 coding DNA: TGTGCCAGCAGTAAAACAGCGGGCAATCAGCCCCAGCATTTT.

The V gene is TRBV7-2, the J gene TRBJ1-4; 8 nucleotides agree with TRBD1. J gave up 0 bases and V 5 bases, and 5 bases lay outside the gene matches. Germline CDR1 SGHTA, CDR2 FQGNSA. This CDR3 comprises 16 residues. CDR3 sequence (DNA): TGTGCCAGCAGCGCGGACAGGGCAACAACTAATGAAAAACTGTTTTTT. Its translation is CASSADRATTNEKLFF.

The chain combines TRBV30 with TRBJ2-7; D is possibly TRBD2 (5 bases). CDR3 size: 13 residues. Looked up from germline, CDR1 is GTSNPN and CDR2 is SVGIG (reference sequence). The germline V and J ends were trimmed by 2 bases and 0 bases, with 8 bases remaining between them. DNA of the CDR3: TGTGCCTGGAGTCTGGGGAGCTCCTACGAGCAGTACTTC. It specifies CAWSLGSSYEQYF.

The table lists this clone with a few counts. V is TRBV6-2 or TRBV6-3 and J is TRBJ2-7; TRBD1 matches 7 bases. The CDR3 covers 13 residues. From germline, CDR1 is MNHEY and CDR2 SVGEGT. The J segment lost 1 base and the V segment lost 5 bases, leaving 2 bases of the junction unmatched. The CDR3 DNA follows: TGTGCCAGCAGTCGACAGGGTTCCTACGAGCAGTACTTC. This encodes CASSRQGSYEQYF.

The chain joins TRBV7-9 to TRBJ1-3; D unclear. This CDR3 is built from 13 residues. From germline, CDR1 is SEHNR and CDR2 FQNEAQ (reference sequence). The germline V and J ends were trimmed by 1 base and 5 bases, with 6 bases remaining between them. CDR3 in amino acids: CASSLGARNTIYF. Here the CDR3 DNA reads TGTGCCAGCAGCTTAGGGGCTAGAAACACCATATATTTT.

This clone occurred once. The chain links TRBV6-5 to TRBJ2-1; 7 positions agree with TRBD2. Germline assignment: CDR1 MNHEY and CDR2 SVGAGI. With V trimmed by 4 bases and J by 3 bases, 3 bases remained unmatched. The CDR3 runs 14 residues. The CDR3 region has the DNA TGTGCCAGCAGTTGGGACTACAACTACAATGAGCAGTTCTTC. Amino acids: CASSWDYNYNEQFF.

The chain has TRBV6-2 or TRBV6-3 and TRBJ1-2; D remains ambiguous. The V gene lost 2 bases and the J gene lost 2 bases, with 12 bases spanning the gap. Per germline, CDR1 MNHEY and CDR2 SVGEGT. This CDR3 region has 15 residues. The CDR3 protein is CASSYLRRLNYGYTF. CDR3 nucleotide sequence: TGTGCCAGCAGTTACCTCCGGCGGTTGAACTATGGCTACACCTTC.

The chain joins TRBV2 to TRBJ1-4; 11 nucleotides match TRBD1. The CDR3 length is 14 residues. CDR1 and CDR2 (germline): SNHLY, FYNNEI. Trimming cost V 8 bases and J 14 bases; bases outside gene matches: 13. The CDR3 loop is CASRDRGFRSGLFF. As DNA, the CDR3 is TGTGCCAGCCGGGACAGGGGGTTTCGAAGTGGCCTGTTTTTT.

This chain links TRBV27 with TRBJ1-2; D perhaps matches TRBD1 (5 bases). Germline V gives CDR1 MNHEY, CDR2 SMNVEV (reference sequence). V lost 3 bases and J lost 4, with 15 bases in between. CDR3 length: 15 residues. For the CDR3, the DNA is TGTGCCAGCAGTTTTTTTGAAGGGGCTCCCTATGGCTACACCTTC. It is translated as CASSFFEGAPYGYTF.

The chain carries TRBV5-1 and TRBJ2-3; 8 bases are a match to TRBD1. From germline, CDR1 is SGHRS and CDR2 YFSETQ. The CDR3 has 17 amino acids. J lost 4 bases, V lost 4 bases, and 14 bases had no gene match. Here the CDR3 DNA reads TGCGCCAGCAGCGCAGACAGGGGACAACCTGGATCAGATACGCAGTATTTT. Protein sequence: CASSADRGQPGSDTQYF.

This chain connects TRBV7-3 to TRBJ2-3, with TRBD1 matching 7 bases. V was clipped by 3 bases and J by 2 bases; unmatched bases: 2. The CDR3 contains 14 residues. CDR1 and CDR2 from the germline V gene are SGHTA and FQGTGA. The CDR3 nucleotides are TGTGCCAGCAGCTTCGGACAGGCCACAGATACGCAGTATTTT. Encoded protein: CASSFGQATDTQYF. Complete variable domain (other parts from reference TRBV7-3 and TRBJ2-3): GAGVSQTPSNKVTEKGKYVELRCDPISGHTALYWYRQSLGQGPEFLIYFQGTGAADDSGLPNDRFFAVRPEGSVSTLKIQRTERGDSAVYLCASSFGQATDTQYFGPGTRLTVL.

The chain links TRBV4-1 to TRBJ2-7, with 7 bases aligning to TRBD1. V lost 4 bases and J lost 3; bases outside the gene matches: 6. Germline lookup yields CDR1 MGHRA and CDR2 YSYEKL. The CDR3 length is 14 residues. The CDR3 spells CASSPQPGGYEQYF. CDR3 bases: TGCGCCAGCAGCCCTCAGCCAGGGGGCTACGAGCAGTACTTC.

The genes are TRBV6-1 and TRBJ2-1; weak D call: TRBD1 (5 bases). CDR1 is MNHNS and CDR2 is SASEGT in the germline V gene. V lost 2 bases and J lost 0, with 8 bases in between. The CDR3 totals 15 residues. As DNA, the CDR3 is TGTGCCAGCAGTGAACAGGGCGACTCCTACAATGAGCAGTTCTTC. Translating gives CASSEQGDSYNEQFF.